The clone carrying this T cell receptor beta chain appeared a few times. Antigen unknown. This sample is drawn from a study of T-cell memory formation after mild COVID-19. At the level of the study: Each donor largely had its own TCR clusters.

Study-wide results and limits: Some SARS-CoV-2-responding clones were already detected in memory before infection. Among clones peaking at day 37 in the second wave, SARS-CoV-2 specificity remained unconfirmed. Those CD4+ clones that contracted were mainly in CM and EM (CD8+ ones in EMRA).

MiXCR, applied by TCRdb to the 5' RACE reads, yields one record per CDR3 protein. In the table there are about 470,000 distinct CDR3 sequences, about 18% of which are singletons. The source material was PBMCs or a T cell subset sorted from them (not recorded which). The TCR comes from an adult woman who had mild COVID-19 (a few samples of this study predate the infection). Cell type and time point are not known.

CDR3: CASSVNRVNTEAFF. For the CDR3, the DNA is TGTGCCAGCAGCGTAAATCGGGTGAACACTGAAGCTTTCTTT. The chain uses TRBV9 and TRBJ1-1; unclear D gene. The germline V gene has CDR1 SGDLS and CDR2 YYNGEE. This CDR3 contains 14 residues. The ends were cut back, 1 base at V and 0 bases at J, with 7 bases in the middle.